One TCR beta chain is described in this entry. As yet, its antigen is unknown. The run depth of the assay was deep. This table comes from immunoSEQ multiplex PCR, and its TCRdb copy is limited to in-frame clones, with some not included. The sample lists a few million clones, about nine tenths seen once, with 0.37% in the top ten. After removal of 5 bases from V and 2 bases from J, the junction contained 11 bases not matched to a gene. The germline V gene has CDR1 SEHNR and CDR2 FQNEAQ (reference sequence). The CDR3 is made up of 17 amino acids. The data were obtained in a study of shared clonotypes between healthy human individuals. The overall study: Per donor, three plates held CD4 naive cells, three held CD4 memory, two held CD8 naive and one held CD8 memory. Study outcomes and limitations: Represented diversity, genetic and exposure-history alike, was limited by few donors.

The specimen was naive CD4+ T cells from PBMCs. The subset: CD45RA+ positively selected. The clonotype originates from a man younger than 35 in good health. Some clones in this sample may be carry-over from other donors' samples. The V gene is TRBV7-9, the J gene TRBJ2-3; TRBD2 matches at 9 bases. Here the CDR3 DNA reads TGTGCCAGCAGCCCCTATAGCGGGGGCAGAGTCACAGATACGCAGTATTTT. It codes for CASSPYSGGRVTDTQYF.